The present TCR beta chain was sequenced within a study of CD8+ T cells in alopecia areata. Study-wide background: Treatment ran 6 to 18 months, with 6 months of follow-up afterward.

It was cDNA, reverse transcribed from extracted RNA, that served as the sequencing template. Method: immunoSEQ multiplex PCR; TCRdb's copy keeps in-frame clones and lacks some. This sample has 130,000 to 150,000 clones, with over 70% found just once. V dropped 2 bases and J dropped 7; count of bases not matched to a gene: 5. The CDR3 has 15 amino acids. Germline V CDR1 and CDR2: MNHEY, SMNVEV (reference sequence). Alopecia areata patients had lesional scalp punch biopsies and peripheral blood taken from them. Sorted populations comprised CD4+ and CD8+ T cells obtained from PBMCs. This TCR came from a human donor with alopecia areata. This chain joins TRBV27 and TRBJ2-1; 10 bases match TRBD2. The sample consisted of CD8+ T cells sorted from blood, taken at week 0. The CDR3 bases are TGTGCCAGCAGTTTAAGCCTAGCGGGAGCTAATGAGCAGTTCTTC. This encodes CASSLSLAGANEQFF.